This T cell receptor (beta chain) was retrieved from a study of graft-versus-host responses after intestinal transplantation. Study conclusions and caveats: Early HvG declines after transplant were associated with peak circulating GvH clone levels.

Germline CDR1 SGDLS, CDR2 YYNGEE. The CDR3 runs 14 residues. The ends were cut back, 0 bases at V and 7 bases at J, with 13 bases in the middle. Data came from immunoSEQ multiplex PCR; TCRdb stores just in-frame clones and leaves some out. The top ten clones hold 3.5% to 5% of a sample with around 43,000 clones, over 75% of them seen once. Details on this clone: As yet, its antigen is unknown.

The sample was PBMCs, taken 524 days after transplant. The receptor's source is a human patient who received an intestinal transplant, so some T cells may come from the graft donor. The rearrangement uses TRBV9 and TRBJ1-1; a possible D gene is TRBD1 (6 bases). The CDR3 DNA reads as TGTGCCAGCAGCGTAGTAGGAGGGGGGGATGAAGCTTTCTTT. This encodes CASSVVGGGDEAFF.